This TCR beta chain was sequenced in a study of blood T cell repertoires in COVID-19. Study information: Acute and convalescent COVID-19 specimens originated in the United States, Italy and Spain. T cells, B-cell-depleted T cells, or PBMCs supplied cDNA or gDNA.

Per the study methods: Reference gene primer amplification yielded estimated nucleated cell counts. Profiled with immunoSEQ multiplex PCR; TCRdb holds only in-frame clones, not every one. The V and J calls and clone size come from that table; D and trimming were worked out from the DNA. The sample carries under 200,000 clones, 80% to 85% recorded once. J was trimmed by 2 bases and V by 0 bases; bases with no gene match: 9. Germline loops: CDR1 SGHRS, CDR2 YFSETQ. The CDR3 contains 18 residues. The chain couples TRBV5-1 to TRBJ2-3; 10 nucleotides agree with TRBD2. The TCR originated in a woman aged 60-75 years with acute or convalescent COVID-19. Sequenced input: peripheral blood. CDR3 loop: CASSLGRTSGEITDTQYF. CDR3 nucleotides: TGCGCCAGCAGCTTGGGCCGAACTAGCGGGGAGATCACAGATACGCAGTATTTT.